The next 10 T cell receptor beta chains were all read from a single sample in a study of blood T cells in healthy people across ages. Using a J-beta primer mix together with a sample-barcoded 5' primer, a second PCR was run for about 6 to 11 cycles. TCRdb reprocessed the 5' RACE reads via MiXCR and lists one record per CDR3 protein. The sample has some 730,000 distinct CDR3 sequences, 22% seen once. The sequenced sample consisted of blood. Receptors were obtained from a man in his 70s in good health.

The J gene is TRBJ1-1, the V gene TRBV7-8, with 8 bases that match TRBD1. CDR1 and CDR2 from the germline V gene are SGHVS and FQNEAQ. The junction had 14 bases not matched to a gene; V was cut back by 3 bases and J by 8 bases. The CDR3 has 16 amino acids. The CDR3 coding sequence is TGTGCCAGCAGCTTCGGGACAGGAAGGACACTAAGGGAAGCTTTCTTT. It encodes CASSFGTGRTLREAFF.

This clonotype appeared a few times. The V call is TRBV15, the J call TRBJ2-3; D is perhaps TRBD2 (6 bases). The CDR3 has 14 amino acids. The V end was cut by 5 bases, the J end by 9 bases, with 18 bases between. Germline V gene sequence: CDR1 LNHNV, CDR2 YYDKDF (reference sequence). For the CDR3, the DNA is TGTGCCACCAGCTCGGGGCGGGGTTCGGAAACGCAGTATTTT. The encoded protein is CATSSGRGSETQYF. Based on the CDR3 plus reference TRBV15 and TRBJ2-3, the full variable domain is DAMVIQNPRYQVTQFGKPVTLSCSQTLNHNVMYWYQQKSSQAPKLLFHYYDKDFNNEADTPDNFQSRRPNTSFCFLDIRSPGLGDTAMYLCATSSGRGSETQYFGPGTRLTVL.

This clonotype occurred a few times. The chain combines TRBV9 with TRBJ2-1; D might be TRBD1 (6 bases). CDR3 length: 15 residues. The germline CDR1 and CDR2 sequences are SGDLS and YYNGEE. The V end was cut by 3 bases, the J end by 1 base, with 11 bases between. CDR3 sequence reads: CASSGGQQSYNEQFF. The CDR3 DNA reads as TGTGCCAGCAGCGGGGGGCAGCAGTCCTACAATGAGCAGTTCTTC.

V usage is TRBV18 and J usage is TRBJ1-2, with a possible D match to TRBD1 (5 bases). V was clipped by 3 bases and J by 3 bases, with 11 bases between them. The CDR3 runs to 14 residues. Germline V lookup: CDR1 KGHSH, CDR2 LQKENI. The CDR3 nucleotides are TGTGCCAGCTCACCGCTACAGGAGCACTATGGCTACACCTTC. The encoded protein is CASSPLQEHYGYTF.

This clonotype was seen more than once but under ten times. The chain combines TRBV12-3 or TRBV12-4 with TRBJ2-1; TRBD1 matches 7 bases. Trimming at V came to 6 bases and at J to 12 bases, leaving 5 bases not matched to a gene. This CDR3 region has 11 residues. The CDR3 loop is CASRTGFMQFF. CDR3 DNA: TGTGCCAGCAGGACAGGGTTCATGCAGTTCTTC.

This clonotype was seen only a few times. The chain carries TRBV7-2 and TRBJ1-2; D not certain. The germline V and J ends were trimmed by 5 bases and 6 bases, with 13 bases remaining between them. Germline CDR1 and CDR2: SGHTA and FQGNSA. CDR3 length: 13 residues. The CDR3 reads CASSLRRKDGYTF. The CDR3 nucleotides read TGTGCCAGCAGCCTACGTCGAAAAGATGGCTACACCTTC.

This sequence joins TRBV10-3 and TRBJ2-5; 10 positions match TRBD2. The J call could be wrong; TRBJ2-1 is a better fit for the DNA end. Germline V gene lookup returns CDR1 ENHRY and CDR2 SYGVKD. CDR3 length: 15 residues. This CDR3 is CAISERSGGVSEQFF. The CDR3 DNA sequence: TGTGCCATCAGTGAAAGGAGCGGGGGGGTTAGTGAGCAGTTCTTC.

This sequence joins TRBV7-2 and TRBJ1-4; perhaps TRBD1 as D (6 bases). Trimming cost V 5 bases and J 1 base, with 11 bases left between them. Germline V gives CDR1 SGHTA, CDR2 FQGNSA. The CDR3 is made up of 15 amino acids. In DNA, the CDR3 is TGTGCCAGCAGCATCCAGACAGGAACTAATGAAAAACTGTTTTTT. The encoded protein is CASSIQTGTNEKLFF.

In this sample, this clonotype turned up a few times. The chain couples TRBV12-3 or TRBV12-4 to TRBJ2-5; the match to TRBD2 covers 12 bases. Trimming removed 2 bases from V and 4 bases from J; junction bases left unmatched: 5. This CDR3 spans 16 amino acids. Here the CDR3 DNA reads TGTGCCAGCAGTTTACCTAGCGGGGGGGCAGGAGAGACCCAGTACTTC. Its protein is CASSLPSGGAGETQYF.

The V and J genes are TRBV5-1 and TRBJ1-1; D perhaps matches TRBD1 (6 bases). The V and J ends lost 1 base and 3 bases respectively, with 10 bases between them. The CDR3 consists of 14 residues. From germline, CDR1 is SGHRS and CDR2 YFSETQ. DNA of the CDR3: TGCGCCAGCAGCTTGCACAGGGCTGACACTGAAGCTTTCTTT. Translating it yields CASSLHRADTEAFF.